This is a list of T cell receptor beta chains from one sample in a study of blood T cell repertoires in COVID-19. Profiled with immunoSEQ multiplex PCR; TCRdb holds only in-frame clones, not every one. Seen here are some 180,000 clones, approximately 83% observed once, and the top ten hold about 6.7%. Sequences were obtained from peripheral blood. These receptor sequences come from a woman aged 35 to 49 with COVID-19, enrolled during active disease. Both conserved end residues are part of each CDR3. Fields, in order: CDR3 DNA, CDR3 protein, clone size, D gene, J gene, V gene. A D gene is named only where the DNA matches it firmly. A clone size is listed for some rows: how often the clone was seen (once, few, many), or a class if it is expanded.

CDR3 DNA: TGTGCCAGCAGCCCCGGGACAGGGGCCTACGAGCAGTACTTC
CDR3 protein: CASSPGTGAYEQYF
clone size: .
D gene: TRBD1
J gene: TRBJ2-7
V gene: TRBV7-7

CDR3 DNA: TGTGCCAGCAGTCCCGGGACTATACAGGGGGGTGAGCAGTTCTTC
CDR3 protein: CASSPGTIQGGEQFF
clone size: once
D gene: .
J gene: TRBJ2-1
V gene: TRBV5-8

CDR3 DNA: TGTGCCAGCAGCTTGGAGCACCTAGCGGGAGGCCCCAATGAGCAGTTCTTC
CDR3 protein: CASSLEHLAGGPNEQFF
clone size: .
D gene: TRBD2
J gene: TRBJ2-1
V gene: TRBV5-6

CDR3 DNA: TGCGCCAGCAGCCCCGGAGCAGTCACTTCCTACAATGAGCAGTTCTTC
CDR3 protein: CASSPGAVTSYNEQFF
clone size: .
D gene: .
J gene: TRBJ2-1
V gene: TRBV5-1

CDR3 DNA: TGTGCCAGCCGCCATACCGGGGCCTACGAGCAGTACTTC
CDR3 protein: CASRHTGAYEQYF
clone size: .
D gene: .
J gene: TRBJ2-7
V gene: TRBV6-5

CDR3 DNA: TGTGCCACCAGCCGAGGGACAGGGGGAAGCGGGGGACTCTACAATGAGCAGTTCTTC
CDR3 protein: CATSRGTGGSGGLYNEQFF
clone size: .
D gene: TRBD1
J gene: TRBJ2-1
V gene: TRBV15

CDR3 DNA: TGTGCCAGCATCGGCGCCGAGGACACTGAAGCTTTCTTT
CDR3 protein: CASIGAEDTEAFF
clone size: .
D gene: .
J gene: TRBJ1-1
V gene: TRBV27

CDR3 DNA: TGTGCCAGTAATTCCAGGGACTCTGGGGCCAACGTCCTGACTTTC
CDR3 protein: CASNSRDSGANVLTF
clone size: .
D gene: .
J gene: TRBJ2-6
V gene: TRBV19

CDR3 DNA: TGCGCCAGCAGCTATGGGGAGGACGAGCAGTACTTC
CDR3 protein: CASSYGEDEQYF
clone size: .
D gene: .
J gene: TRBJ2-7
V gene: TRBV5-1

CDR3 DNA: TGTGCCAGCAGCTCCGGGACAGGACAAATAGCCAAAAACATTCAGTACTTC
CDR3 protein: CASSSGTGQIAKNIQYF
clone size: .
D gene: TRBD1
J gene: TRBJ2-4
V gene: TRBV7-6

CDR3 DNA: TGTGCCAGCAGCCAAGTCGGTAGCGGGACCGGGGAGCTGTTTTTT
CDR3 protein: CASSQVGSGTGELFF
clone size: .
D gene: TRBD2
J gene: TRBJ2-2
V gene: TRBV4-2

CDR3 DNA: TGTGCCAGCAGCGGTTGGCTAGCACTAAACATTCAGTACTTC
CDR3 protein: CASSGWLALNIQYF
clone size: .
D gene: .
J gene: TRBJ2-4
V gene: TRBV9

CDR3 DNA: TGTGCCAGCAGTTCGTGGACCGGACTTAAAGAGACCCAGTACTTC
CDR3 protein: CASSSWTGLKETQYF
clone size: .
D gene: .
J gene: TRBJ2-5
V gene: TRBV28

CDR3 DNA: TGTGCCACCAGTGATAAACCGCAGGGGGGATGGTACAATGAGCAGTTCTTC
CDR3 protein: CATSDKPQGGWYNEQFF
clone size: .
D gene: .
J gene: TRBJ2-1
V gene: TRBV24-1

CDR3 DNA: TGCGCCAGCAGCCGTGGCGGCGGCAATCAGCCCCAGCATTTT
CDR3 protein: CASSRGGGNQPQHF
clone size: .
D gene: .
J gene: TRBJ1-5
V gene: TRBV4-1

CDR3 DNA: TGCGCCAGCAGCTCTGCCCCAGGACTAGCGGGGGGATATGAGCAGTTCTTC
CDR3 protein: CASSSAPGLAGGYEQFF
clone size: .
D gene: TRBD2
J gene: TRBJ2-1
V gene: TRBV5-1

CDR3 DNA: TGTGCCAGCAGCAGACAGGTATCCGAGCAGTACTTC
CDR3 protein: CASSRQVSEQYF
clone size: .
D gene: .
J gene: TRBJ2-7
V gene: TRBV11-2

CDR3 DNA: TGTGCCAGCAGCATTCCCGGACAGCAGAACACTGAAGCTTTCTTT
CDR3 protein: CASSIPGQQNTEAFF
clone size: .
D gene: .
J gene: TRBJ1-1
V gene: TRBV3-1/TRBV3-2

CDR3 DNA: TGTGCCACAGCCGCGGCCCGGCAGCATACCTACGAGCAGTACTTC
CDR3 protein: CATAAARQHTYEQYF
clone size: .
D gene: .
J gene: TRBJ2-7
V gene: TRBV15

CDR3 DNA: TGTGCCAGCAGTGACTCCCTAGCGGGGGACTACAATGAGCAGTTCTTC
CDR3 protein: CASSDSLAGDYNEQFF
clone size: many
D gene: TRBD2
J gene: TRBJ2-1
V gene: TRBV6-4